These T cell receptor beta chains were read from a single sample in a study of cytomegalovirus exposure and HLA in healthy donors. The table came from immunoSEQ multiplex PCR; TCRdb's copy has only in-frame clones and leaves some out. The repertoire includes 150,000 to 200,000 clones, 75% to 90% of them detected once, and less than 2.5% sits in the top ten. Sequenced material: PBMCs. The receptors originated from a male donor in good health and CMV-seronegative. Each CDR3 is given with its conserved first and last residue. A D gene is named only where the DNA matches it firmly. Clone size, where shown, is once, few, many, or a class for clones that have expanded.

v_call: TRBV27; cdr3_length: 16; j_call: TRBJ1-5; clone_size: .; d_call: TRBD1; cdr3_nt: TGTGCCAGCAGTTTTTCCATCCTACAGGGGCATCAGCCCCAGCATTTT; cdr3_aa: CASSFSILQGHQPQHF
v_call: TRBV6-5; cdr3_length: 13; j_call: TRBJ1-1; clone_size: .; d_call: .; cdr3_nt: TGTGCCAGCAGTTACTACGGGAACACTGAAGCTTTCTTT; cdr3_aa: CASSYYGNTEAFF
v_call: TRBV6-1; cdr3_length: 14; j_call: TRBJ1-2; clone_size: .; d_call: .; cdr3_nt: TGTGGGTCACTGATTGACAGGAACGGACTTAGCTACACCTTC; cdr3_aa: CGSLIDRNGLSYTF
v_call: TRBV5-5; cdr3_length: 15; j_call: TRBJ2-3; clone_size: .; d_call: .; cdr3_nt: TGTGCCAGCAGCTTGAGGCAGGGGAGCGCAGATACGCAGTATTTT; cdr3_aa: CASSLRQGSADTQYF
v_call: TRBV10-2; cdr3_length: 13; j_call: TRBJ1-3; clone_size: .; d_call: .; cdr3_nt: TGCGCCTCCCAGGGGCAGACTAGAAACACCATATATTTT; cdr3_aa: CASQGQTRNTIYF
v_call: TRBV5-3; cdr3_length: 14; j_call: TRBJ1-2; clone_size: .; d_call: TRBD1; cdr3_nt: TGTGCCAGAAGCCGATGGGACAGCGACTATGGCTACACCTTC; cdr3_aa: CARSRWDSDYGYTF
v_call: TRBV18; cdr3_length: 15; j_call: TRBJ2-2; clone_size: .; d_call: TRBD1; cdr3_nt: TGTGCCAGCTCATGGACAGGTCCGAACACCGGGGAGCTGTTTTTT; cdr3_aa: CASSWTGPNTGELFF
v_call: TRBV7-9; cdr3_length: 14; j_call: TRBJ2-7; clone_size: .; d_call: .; cdr3_nt: TGTGCCAGCAGCCTCATTGGCAGAAACGACGAGCAGTACTTC; cdr3_aa: CASSLIGRNDEQYF
v_call: TRBV13; cdr3_length: 11; j_call: TRBJ1-1; clone_size: .; d_call: .; cdr3_nt: TGTGCCAGCAGTTCTTACACTGAAGCTTTCTTT; cdr3_aa: CASSSYTEAFF
v_call: TRBV5-4; cdr3_length: 15; j_call: TRBJ1-1; clone_size: .; d_call: TRBD1; cdr3_nt: TGTGCCAGCAGCTTGGAGGACAGGGGGCATAATGAAGCTTTCTTT; cdr3_aa: CASSLEDRGHNEAFF
v_call: TRBV7-8; cdr3_length: 12; j_call: TRBJ1-1; clone_size: .; d_call: .; cdr3_nt: TGTGCCAGCAGCCCCCAGAGACTCGAAGCTTTCTTT; cdr3_aa: CASSPQRLEAFF
v_call: TRBV7-8; cdr3_length: 16; j_call: TRBJ2-7; clone_size: .; d_call: TRBD1; cdr3_nt: TGTGCCAGCAGCTCCAGGGGGCTAGCTGAGTCCTACGAGCAGTACTTC; cdr3_aa: CASSSRGLAESYEQYF
v_call: TRBV6-1; cdr3_length: 14; j_call: TRBJ1-1; clone_size: .; d_call: TRBD1; cdr3_nt: TGTGCCAGCAGGGAGTTAGGACAGGGCACTGAAGCTTTCTTT; cdr3_aa: CASRELGQGTEAFF
v_call: TRBV4-1; cdr3_length: 17; j_call: TRBJ1-4; clone_size: .; d_call: .; cdr3_nt: TGCGCCAGCAGCTCAAATACGGACGGACTATGGAATGAAAAACTGTTTTTT; cdr3_aa: CASSSNTDGLWNEKLFF
v_call: TRBV15; cdr3_length: 13; j_call: TRBJ1-2; clone_size: .; d_call: TRBD1; cdr3_nt: TGTGCCACCAGCGGGACAGGGTGGGGTGGCTACACCTTC; cdr3_aa: CATSGTGWGGYTF
v_call: TRBV27; cdr3_length: 11; j_call: TRBJ1-2; clone_size: .; d_call: .; cdr3_nt: TGTGCCACAGGCGGGCTGGGGGGCTACACCTTC; cdr3_aa: CATGGLGGYTF
v_call: TRBV10-3; cdr3_length: 14; j_call: TRBJ2-7; clone_size: .; d_call: TRBD1; cdr3_nt: TGTGCCATCAGCGGGACAGGGAGGGTGGGAGAGCAGTACTTC; cdr3_aa: CAISGTGRVGEQYF
v_call: TRBV9; cdr3_length: 14; j_call: TRBJ1-1; clone_size: .; d_call: .; cdr3_nt: TGTGCCAGCAGCCCCCTGTGGGCTGGCACTGAAGCTTTCTTT; cdr3_aa: CASSPLWAGTEAFF
v_call: TRBV27; cdr3_length: 15; j_call: TRBJ2-7; clone_size: few; d_call: .; cdr3_nt: TGTGCCAGCAGGCAAAGGCCGGGGTACACCTACGAGCAGTACTTC; cdr3_aa: CASRQRPGYTYEQYF
v_call: TRBV5-1; cdr3_length: 15; j_call: TRBJ1-6; clone_size: .; d_call: .; cdr3_nt: TGCGCCAGCAGCCCCTTGGGCCGGGGGAATTCACCCCTCCACTTT; cdr3_aa: CASSPLGRGNSPLHF